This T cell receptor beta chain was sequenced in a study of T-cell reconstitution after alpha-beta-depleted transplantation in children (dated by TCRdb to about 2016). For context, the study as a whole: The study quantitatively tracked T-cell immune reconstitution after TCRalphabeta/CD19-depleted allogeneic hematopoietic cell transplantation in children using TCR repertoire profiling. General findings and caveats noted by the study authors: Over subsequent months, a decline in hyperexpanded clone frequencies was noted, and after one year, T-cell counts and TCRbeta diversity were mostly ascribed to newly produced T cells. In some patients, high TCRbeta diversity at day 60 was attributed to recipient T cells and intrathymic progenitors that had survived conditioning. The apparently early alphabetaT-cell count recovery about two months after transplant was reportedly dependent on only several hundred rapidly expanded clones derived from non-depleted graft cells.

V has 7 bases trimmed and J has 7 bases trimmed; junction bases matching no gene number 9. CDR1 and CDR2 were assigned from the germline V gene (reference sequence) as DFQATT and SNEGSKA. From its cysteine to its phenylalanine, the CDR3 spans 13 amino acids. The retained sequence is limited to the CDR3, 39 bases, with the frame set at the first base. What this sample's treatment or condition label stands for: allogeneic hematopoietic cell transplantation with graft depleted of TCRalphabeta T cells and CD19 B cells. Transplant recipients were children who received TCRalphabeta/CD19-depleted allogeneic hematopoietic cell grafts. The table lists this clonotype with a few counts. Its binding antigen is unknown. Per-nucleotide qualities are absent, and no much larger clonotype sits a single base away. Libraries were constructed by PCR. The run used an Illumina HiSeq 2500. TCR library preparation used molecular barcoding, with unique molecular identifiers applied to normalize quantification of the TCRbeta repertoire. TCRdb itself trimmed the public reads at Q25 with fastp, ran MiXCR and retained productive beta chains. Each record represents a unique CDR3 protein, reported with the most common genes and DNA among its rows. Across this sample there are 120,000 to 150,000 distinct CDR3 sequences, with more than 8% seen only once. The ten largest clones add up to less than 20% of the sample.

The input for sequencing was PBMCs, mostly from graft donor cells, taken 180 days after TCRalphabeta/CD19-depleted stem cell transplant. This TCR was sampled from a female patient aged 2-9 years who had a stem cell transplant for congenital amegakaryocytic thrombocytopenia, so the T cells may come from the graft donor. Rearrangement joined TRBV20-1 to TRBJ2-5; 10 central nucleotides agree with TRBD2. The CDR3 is CSVGLAGERTQYF. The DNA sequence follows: TGCAGTGTTGGCCTAGCGGGGGAGCGGACCCAGTACTTC.